The clone carrying this T cell receptor beta chain has a count of ten or more. The target antigen is unknown. Bulk TCR libraries used previously described methods and listed TCR primers. One entry per CDR3 protein, called by TCRdb with MiXCR from the PCR reads. The sample holds 460,000 or so distinct CDR3 sequences, about 20% seen once. This entry is derived from a study of molecular identifiers for immune sequencing clone quantification. Study background: Naive CD8 cell RNA, from about 20,000 or 100,000 cells, was split five ways in replicates, with four sequenced. Regarding the study as a whole: Single-cell amounts of spiked Jurkat TCR RNA were reportedly detectable among over 900,000 naive cells. Clonotypes topping 20 RNA copies carried over 97% of effector molecules but under 1% of naive ones.

The ends were cut back, 3 bases at V and 0 bases at J, with 11 bases in the middle. The CDR3 totals 14 residues. CDR1 and CDR2 (germline): DFQATT, SNEGSKA (reference sequence). The chain joins TRBV20-1 to TRBJ1-2, with D unclear. Sequenced input: naive CD8+ T cells from blood, with Jurkat cell RNA spiked in. Subset indicated: FACS-sorted CD8+CD4-CCR7+CD45RA+ naive T cells. The sequence derives from a human donor in good health. Some libraries in this study had Jurkat cell RNA spiked in. The CDR3 DNA follows: TGCAGTGCTAGTATAGACGCAGCTAACTATGGCTACACCTTC. Translated: CSASIDAANYGYTF.